This TCR beta chain derives from a study of blood T cells in healthy people across ages (dated by TCRdb to the mid-2010s). Describing the broader study: Template switching captured roughly one uniquely barcoded TCR beta cDNA molecule per two T cells in model experiments. The study measured age-related changes in TCR beta repertoire diversity using deep sequencing normalized with unique cDNA molecular identifiers. For two donors (one aged 18 to 30 and one aged 80 or older), the study analyzed two additional independent replicas of 1 million unique cDNA reads from the same blood draw. Donors of different ages were randomly distributed across sequencing lanes to avoid experimental bias. Four age groups were formed from the donors: young (average approximately 15 years), middle-aged (around 39), aged (over 55) and long-lived (82). What the research found in general, with its limitations: As age increased, observed TCR beta diversity per million T cells dropped in a roughly linear way, and a significant reduction was already evident by age 40. Since profiling was done on bulk unsorted PBMCs, naive and antigen-experienced compartments could not be conclusively compared. There was a strong correlation between observed TCR beta diversity and the percentage of naive T cells measured by flow cytometry. The CMV infection status of donors was not known, potentially confounding age-related changes in expanded clonotypes. Compared with the aged group, more naive CD4+ T cells, fewer expanded clones and increased TCR diversity were shown by the long-lived group, suggesting age selection. Estimates of total diversity based on one million sequenced T cells were considered lower bounds and underestimates.

The germline V gene (reference sequence) provides CDR1 MNHNY and CDR2 SVGAGI. The CDR3 has 15 amino acids, counting the end cysteine and phenylalanine. Solely the CDR3 DNA is kept, with 45 bases framed from the first base. This clonotype was observed a single time. Its cognate antigen has yet to be identified. With a much larger clone just one base away, this may be a read error. Library creation used 5' RACE. TCRdb names Illumina HiSeq 2500 as the instrument used. The second PCR ran for about 7 to 11 cycles and used a J-beta primer mix along with a sample-barcoded 5' primer. A unique molecular identifier was introduced onto each TCR beta cDNA molecule by a template-switch 5' adaptor carrying 12 random nucleotides. Each sample yielded at least 2.5 million CDR3-containing paired-end reads. First-strand cDNA was synthesized from all RNA with the Mint cDNA synthesis kit, primed by a TRBC-specific oligonucleotide. All cDNA was treated with uracil-DNA glycosylase and then went through a first 18-cycle PCR with the universal primers M1SS and BC2_uni_R. The paper's processing steps were these. Normalization of each sample was performed by random selection of 1 million high-quality reads, each carrying a distinct molecular identifier. Instead of being binned into consensus sequences, reads that shared molecular identifiers were thrown out. MiTCR, run with a Q25 quality threshold and the strictest error-elimination algorithm, handled CDR3 identification, clonotype clustering and error correction. A nonparametric unseen species model using Euler transformation provided a lower-bound estimate of total TCR beta diversity. The public sequencing data were trimmed at Q25 with fastp and processed into clonotypes with MiXCR by TCRdb, which kept only in-frame beta chains. Every entry covers one CDR3 protein and lists the most common genes and DNA from its rows. These V and J calls rely on TCRdb rather than the paper's analysis. This sample lists roughly 900,000 distinct CDR3 sequences; roughly 52% were detected once. Around an eighth of the sample is in the top ten clones.

The donors were roughly 39 Caucasian individuals from Russia, aged roughly 6 to 100 years, who were systemically healthy. Each donor gave around 9.9 milliliters of peripheral blood, collected into EDTA-treated Vacutainer tubes. Ficoll-Paque density-gradient centrifugation was used to isolate PBMCs, with at least 6.5 million per sample. Trizol reagent was used to extract total RNA from the PBMCs, yielding at least 6 micrograms per sample. For every donor, an aliquot of PBMCs went through flow cytometry to measure the percentages of naive CD45RAhigh/CD27high T cells. The chain links TRBV6-6 with TRBJ2-1; 5 matching bases give a weak D call of TRBD1. TRBJ2-7 matches the DNA end more closely, so the J call is doubtful. The sequencing sample was made of blood. The clonotype was recovered from a man aged 25-45 years in good health. In nucleotide form, the sequence is TGTGCCAGCAGTTATCAGGGAAGCTCCTACAATGAGCAGTACTTC. Protein translation: CASSYQGSSYNEQYF.